Following are 2 T cell receptor beta chains from one sample sequenced in a study of control samples from healthy donors and cancer patients. Clones were sequenced by immunoSEQ multiplex PCR, and TCRdb holds only the in-frame ones, with some missing. The sample has 73,000 or so clones, approximately 84% seen once. Sequences were obtained from blood. The receptors derive from a woman between 45 and 65 years old in good health.

This clone was observed a handful of times. The V gene is TRBV28, the J gene TRBJ2-1, with D uncertain. In germline, CDR1 is MDHEN, CDR2 SYDVKM. The CDR3 loop spans 14 amino acids. Trimming took off 5 bases at V and 5 bases at J, with 13 bases between the two ends. The CDR3 loop reads CASSPPLQHNEQFF. The CDR3 DNA reads TGTGCCAGCAGTCCCCCCCTACAGCACAATGAGCAGTTCTTC.

V usage is TRBV30 and J usage is TRBJ1-6, with 7 bases that match TRBD1. The CDR3 is made up of 15 amino acids. V gave up 3 bases and J gave up 9 bases; unmatched junction bases: 11. The germline V gene encodes CDR1 GTSNPN and CDR2 SVGIG (reference sequence). This chain's CDR3 is CAWSRTGFMPSPLHF. For the CDR3, the DNA is TGTGCCTGGAGCCGGACAGGCTTCATGCCTTCACCCCTCCACTTT.